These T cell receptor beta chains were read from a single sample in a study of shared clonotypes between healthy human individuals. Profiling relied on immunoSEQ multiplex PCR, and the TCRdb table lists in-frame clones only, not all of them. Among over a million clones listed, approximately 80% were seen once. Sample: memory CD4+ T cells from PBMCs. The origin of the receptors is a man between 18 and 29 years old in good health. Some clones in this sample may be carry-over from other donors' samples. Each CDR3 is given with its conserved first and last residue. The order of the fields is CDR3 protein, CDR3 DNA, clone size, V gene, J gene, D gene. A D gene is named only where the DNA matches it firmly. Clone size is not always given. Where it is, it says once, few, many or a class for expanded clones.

CDR3: CASSAQGAGRASEQFF
DNA: TGTGCCAGCAGCGCCCAGGGGGCAGGGCGTGCGTCCGAGCAGTTCTTC
size: many
V: TRBV9
J: TRBJ2-1
D: TRBD1

CDR3: CASSLNWGANTEAFF
DNA: TGTGCCAGCAGCTTGAACTGGGGGGCGAACACTGAAGCTTTCTTT
size: .
V: TRBV11-2
J: TRBJ1-1
D: .

CDR3: CASKGDRFLNQPQHF
DNA: TGTGCCAGCAAGGGGGACAGATTTCTGAATCAGCCCCAGCATTTT
size: once
V: TRBV27
J: TRBJ1-5
D: TRBD1

CDR3: CASFDRVRYGYTF
DNA: TGTGCCAGCTTCGACAGGGTTAGGTATGGCTACACCTTC
size: .
V: TRBV28
J: TRBJ1-2
D: TRBD1

CDR3: CASSVELLNTGELFF
DNA: TGTGCCAGCAGCGTAGAGCTACTGAACACCGGGGAGCTGTTTTTT
size: .
V: TRBV9
J: TRBJ2-2
D: .

CDR3: CAWSVQVGNQPQHF
DNA: TGTGCCTGGAGTGTACAGGTCGGGAATCAGCCCCAGCATTTT
size: .
V: TRBV30
J: TRBJ1-5
D: .

CDR3: CASSSTGSNQPQHF
DNA: TGTGCCAGCAGTTCGACAGGGAGCAATCAGCCCCAGCATTTT
size: once
V: TRBV28
J: TRBJ1-5
D: TRBD1

CDR3: CASSRTGKYEQYF
DNA: TGTGCCAGCAGTAGGACAGGGAAGTACGAGCAGTACTTC
size: .
V: TRBV6-5
J: TRBJ2-7
D: TRBD1

CDR3: CASSSLTKEGQLFF
DNA: TGTGCCAGCAGTTCCCTAACGAAGGAGGGCCAACTGTTTTTT
size: .
V: TRBV6-1
J: TRBJ1-4
D: .

CDR3: CATSRDGQERNTIYF
DNA: TGTGCCACCAGCAGAGATGGGCAGGAAAGGAACACCATATATTTT
size: .
V: TRBV15
J: TRBJ1-3
D: .

CDR3: CASSSSLQGKGPHF
DNA: TGTGCCAGCAGCTCAAGCCTACAGGGAAAAGGACCCCACTTC
size: .
V: TRBV7-2
J: TRBJ2-7
D: .

CDR3: CASSGRVGLHSGNTIYF
DNA: TGTGCCAGCAGCGGCAGGGTGGGCCTACACTCTGGAAACACCATATATTTT
size: .
V: TRBV9
J: TRBJ1-3
D: .

CDR3: CASSERFYEQYF
DNA: TGTGCCAGCAGTGAGCGGTTTTACGAGCAGTACTTC
size: many
V: TRBV2
J: TRBJ2-7
D: .

CDR3: CASSPIYPSNTEAFF
DNA: TGTGCCAGCAGCCCTATCTATCCCTCGAACACTGAAGCTTTCTTT
size: many
V: TRBV7-8
J: TRBJ1-1
D: .

CDR3: CASSLGAHYEQYF
DNA: TGTGCCAGCAGCTTAGGGGCCCACTACGAGCAGTACTTC
size: few
V: TRBV7-2
J: TRBJ2-7
D: .

CDR3: CASSRRGLQNTEAFF
DNA: TGTGCCAGCAGCCGCCGGGGGTTACAGAACACTGAAGCTTTCTTT
size: .
V: TRBV6-5
J: TRBJ1-1
D: .

CDR3: CSVVSLPRWNTEAFF
DNA: TGCAGCGTTGTCTCCCTCCCCAGGTGGAACACTGAAGCTTTCTTT
size: .
V: TRBV29-1
J: TRBJ1-1
D: .

CDR3: CASSVEGSPPQHF
DNA: TGTGCCAGCAGCGTAGAGGGCAGCCCGCCCCAGCATTTT
size: .
V: TRBV9
J: TRBJ1-5
D: .

CDR3: CASTAGDYPTGELFF
DNA: TGTGCCAGTACCGCCGGGGACTACCCCACCGGGGAGCTGTTTTTT
size: .
V: TRBV19
J: TRBJ2-2
D: TRBD2